This TCR beta chain was recorded in a study of control samples from healthy donors and cancer patients. Measured with immunoSEQ multiplex PCR; TCRdb has only the in-frame clones, and not every one. This sample has 400,000 to 450,000 clones, with around 90% found just once. The sequencing sample was made of PBMCs. The clonotype was recovered from a man aged 35 to 55 with head and neck cancer.

As DNA, the CDR3 is TGCGCCAGCAGCCAAGAGGTAGATCTCACCGGGGAGCTGTTTTTT. The encoded protein is CASSQEVDLTGELFF. V usage is TRBV4-1 and J usage is TRBJ2-2; D ambiguous. CDR1 is MGHRA, CDR2 YSYEKL, per germline. Trimming cost V 0 bases and J 4 bases, with 9 bases left between them. The CDR3 covers 15 residues.